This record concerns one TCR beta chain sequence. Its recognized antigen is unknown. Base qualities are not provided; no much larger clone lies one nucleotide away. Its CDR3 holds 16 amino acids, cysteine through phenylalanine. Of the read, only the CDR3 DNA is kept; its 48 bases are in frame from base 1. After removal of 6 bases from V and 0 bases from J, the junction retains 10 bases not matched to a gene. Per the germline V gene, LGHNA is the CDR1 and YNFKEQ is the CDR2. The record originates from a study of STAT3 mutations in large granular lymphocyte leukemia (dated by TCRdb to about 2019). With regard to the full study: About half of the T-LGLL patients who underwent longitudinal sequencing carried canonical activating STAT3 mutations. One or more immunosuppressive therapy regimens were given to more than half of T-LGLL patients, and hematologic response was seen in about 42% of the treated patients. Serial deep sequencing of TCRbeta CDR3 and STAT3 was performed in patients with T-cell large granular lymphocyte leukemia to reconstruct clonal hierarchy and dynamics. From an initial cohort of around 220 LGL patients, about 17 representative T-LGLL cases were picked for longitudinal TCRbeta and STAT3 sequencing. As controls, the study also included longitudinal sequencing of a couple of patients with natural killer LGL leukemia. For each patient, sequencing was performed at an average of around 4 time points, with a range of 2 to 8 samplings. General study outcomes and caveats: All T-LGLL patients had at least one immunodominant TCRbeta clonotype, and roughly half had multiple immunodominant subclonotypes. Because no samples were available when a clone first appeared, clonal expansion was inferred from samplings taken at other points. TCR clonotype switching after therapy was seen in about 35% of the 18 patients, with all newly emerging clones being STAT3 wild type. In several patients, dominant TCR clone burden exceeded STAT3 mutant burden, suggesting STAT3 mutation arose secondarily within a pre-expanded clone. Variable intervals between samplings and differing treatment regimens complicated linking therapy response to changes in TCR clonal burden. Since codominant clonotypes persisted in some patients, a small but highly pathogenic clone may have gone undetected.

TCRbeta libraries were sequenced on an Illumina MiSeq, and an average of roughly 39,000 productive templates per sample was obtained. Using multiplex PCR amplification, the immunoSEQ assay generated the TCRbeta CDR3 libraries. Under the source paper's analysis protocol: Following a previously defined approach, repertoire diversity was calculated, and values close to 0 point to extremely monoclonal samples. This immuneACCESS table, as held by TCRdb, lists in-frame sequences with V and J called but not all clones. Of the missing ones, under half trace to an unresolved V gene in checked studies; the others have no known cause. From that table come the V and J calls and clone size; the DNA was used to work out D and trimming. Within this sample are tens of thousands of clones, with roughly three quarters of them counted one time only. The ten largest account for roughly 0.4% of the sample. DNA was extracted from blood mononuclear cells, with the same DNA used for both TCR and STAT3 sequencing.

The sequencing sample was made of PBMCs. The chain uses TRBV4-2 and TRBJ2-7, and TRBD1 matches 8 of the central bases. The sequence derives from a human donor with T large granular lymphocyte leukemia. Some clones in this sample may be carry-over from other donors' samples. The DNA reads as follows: TGTGCCAGCAGTCCAAGAGGGGGGACAGGCTCCTACGAGCAGTACTTC. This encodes CASSPRGGTGSYEQYF.